This TCR beta chain stems from a study of shared clonotypes between healthy human individuals. CDR1 and CDR2 (germline): SEHNR, FQNEAQ (reference sequence). V lost 2 bases, J lost 1 base, and 12 bases lay in between. CDR3 length: 15 amino acids. Produced via immunoSEQ multiplex PCR; TCRdb's table is partial and in-frame only. This sample yields 2 million to 2.5 million clones, of which just over 90% are seen a single time; under 2% belongs to the top ten. Naive CD8 cells, CD45RO-negative and positively selected for CCR7, excluded terminally differentiated effector memory CD45RA+ cells. This chain uses TRBV7-9 with TRBJ2-7, with TRBD2 as a possible D gene (6 bases). This TCR was sampled from a man aged 18-30 years in good health. Some clones in this sample may be carry-over from other donors' samples. The material sequenced was naive CD8+ T cells from PBMCs. This CDR3 is CASSLSLGGSYEQYF. The CDR3 coding sequence is TGTGCCAGCAGCTTATCTCTTGGGGGGTCCTACGAGCAGTACTTC.